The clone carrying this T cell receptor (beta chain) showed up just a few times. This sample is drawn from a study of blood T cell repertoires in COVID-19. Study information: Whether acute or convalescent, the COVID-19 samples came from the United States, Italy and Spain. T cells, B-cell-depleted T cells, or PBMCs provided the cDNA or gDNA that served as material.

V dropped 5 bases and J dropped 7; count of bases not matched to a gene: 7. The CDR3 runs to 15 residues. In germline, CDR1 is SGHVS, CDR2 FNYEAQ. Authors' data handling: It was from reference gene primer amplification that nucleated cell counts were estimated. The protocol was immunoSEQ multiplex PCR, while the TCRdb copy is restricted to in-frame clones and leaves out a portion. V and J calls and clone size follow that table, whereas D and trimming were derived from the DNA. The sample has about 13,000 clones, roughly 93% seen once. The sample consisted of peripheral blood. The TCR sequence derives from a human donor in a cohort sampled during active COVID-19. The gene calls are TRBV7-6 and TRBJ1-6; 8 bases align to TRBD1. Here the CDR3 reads CASSNGQGRNSPLHF. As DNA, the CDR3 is TGTGCCAGCAGCAACGGACAGGGAAGAAATTCACCCCTCCACTTT.